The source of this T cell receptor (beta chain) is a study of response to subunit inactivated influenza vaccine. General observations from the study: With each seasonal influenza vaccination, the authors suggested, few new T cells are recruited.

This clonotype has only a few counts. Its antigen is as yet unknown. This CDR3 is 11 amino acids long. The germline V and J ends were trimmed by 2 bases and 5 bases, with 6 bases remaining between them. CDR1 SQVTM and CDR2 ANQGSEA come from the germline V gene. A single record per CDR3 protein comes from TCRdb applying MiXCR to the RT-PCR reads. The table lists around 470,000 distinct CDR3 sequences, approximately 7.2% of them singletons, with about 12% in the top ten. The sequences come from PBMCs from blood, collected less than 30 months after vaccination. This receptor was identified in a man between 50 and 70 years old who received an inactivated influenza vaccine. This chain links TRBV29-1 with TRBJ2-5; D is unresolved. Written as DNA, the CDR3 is TGCAGCGTTGAAATCGGCGAGACCCAGTACTTC. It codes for CSVEIGETQYF. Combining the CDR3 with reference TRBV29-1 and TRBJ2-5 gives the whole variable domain SAVISQKPSRDICQRGTSLTIQCQVDSQVTMMFWYRQQPGQSLTLIATANQGSEATYESGFVIDKFPISRPNLTFSTLTVSNMSPEDSSIYLCSVEIGETQYFGPGTRLLVL.